The 13 T cell receptor beta chains reported below all come from one sample, sequenced in a study of regulatory T cells in long-lasting Graves disease. Time point given: newly diagnosed GD, antithyroid drugs for less than 3 months. Extracted PBMC RNA gave rise to the TCR library. According to the study, TCR beta libraries were built with iRepertoire HTBI primers and CDR3-region Arm-PCR. One entry per CDR3 protein, called by TCRdb with MiXCR from the multiplex PCR reads. The repertoire holds fewer than 650,000 distinct CDR3 sequences, approximately 15% seen once, with around a sixth in the top ten. These data were likewise used in another study, on T cells in Graves' hyperthyroidism and ophthalmopathy.

The source material was peripheral blood mononuclear cells (PBMCs), sampled at new diagnosis, from a patient treated with antithyroid drugs. The receptors here all came from a woman in her thirties with Graves disease.

This clonotype was counted at least ten times. The chain has TRBV28 and TRBJ1-2, with D maybe TRBD1 (5 bases). Germline lookup yields CDR1 MDHEN and CDR2 SYDVKM. Trimming left V 4 bases short and J 9 bases short, with 12 bases between. This CDR3 is built from 12 residues. CDR3 coding DNA: TGTGCCAGCAGTTCCCCCTGGGGGAGCTACACCTTC. Protein: CASSSPWGSYTF.

As to this clonotype: Possible read error: a much larger clone is one base away. The chain is built from TRBV2 and TRBJ2-7, with 15 nucleotides matching TRBD2. The CDR3 loop spans 12 amino acids. Germline values: CDR1 SNHLY, CDR2 FYNNEI. CDR3 sequence: CVGLAGGDEQYF. CDR3 sequence (DNA): TGTGTCGGACTAGCGGGAGGGGACGAGCAGTACTTC. The full variable domain, with the rest looked up from reference TRBV2 and TRBJ2-7, is EPEVTQTPSHQVTQMGQEVILRCVPISNHLYFYWYRQILGQKVEFLVSFYNNEISEKSEIFDDQFSVERPDGSNFTLKIRSTKLEDSAMYFCVGLAGGDEQYFGPGTRLTVT.

CDR3 DNA sequence: TGTGCCAGCAGTAAACTCCTCTACGAGCAGTACTTC. Its protein is CASSKLLYEQYF. This chain joins TRBV6-1 and TRBJ2-7, with no clear D. The CDR3 consists of 12 residues. Germline V gene lookup returns CDR1 MNHNS and CDR2 SASEGT. Trimming left V 5 bases short and J 3 bases short, with 8 bases between.

This clonotype was seen ten or more times. The chain links TRBV28 to TRBJ2-7, with TRBD1 identical over 8 bases. This CDR3 contains 13 residues. The V gene end was trimmed by 4 bases and the J gene end by 3 bases; junction bases not matched to a gene: 2. CDR1 and CDR2 (germline): MDHEN, SYDVKM. The DNA for the CDR3 is TGTGCCAGCAGTTGGGACAGGCTCTACGAGCAGTACTTC. Protein sequence: CASSWDRLYEQYF.

This clonotype has ten or more counts. The chain carries TRBV2 and TRBJ2-5; maybe TRBD2 (5 bases). The length of the CDR3 is 12 residues. The germline V gene has CDR1 SNHLY and CDR2 FYNNEI. The V gene lost 6 bases and the J gene lost 5 bases, with 10 bases spanning the gap. The CDR3 loop reads CASSRDRETQYF. For the CDR3, the DNA is TGTGCCAGCAGCCGGGATCGGGAGACCCAGTACTTC.

A remark on this clonotype: The CDR3 ends on some other residue instead of the conserved phenylalanine or tryptophan, so this is likely a read error. The J gene is TRBJ2-1, the V gene TRBV6-1; D might be TRBD1 or TRBD2, each matching 5 bases. V was pared by 5 bases and J by 2 bases, with 13 bases between. CDR1 and CDR2 from the germline V gene are MNHNS and SASEGT. This CDR3 is built from 15 residues. CDR3 in DNA: TGTGCCAGCAGTCCCCCCGGGACGGCCTACAATGAGCAGTTCTCC. Translated, it gives CASSPPGTAYNEQFS.

This clonotype was counted at least ten times. The rearrangement uses TRBV2 and TRBJ2-1; no firm D call. The V end lost 4 bases, the J end lost 9 bases, and 7 bases lay between the germline ends. The CDR3 runs 11 residues. Germline assignment: CDR1 SNHLY and CDR2 FYNNEI. The CDR3 reads CASSVLREQFF. The CDR3 DNA follows: TGTGCCAGCAGTGTTTTACGTGAGCAGTTCTTC.

This clonotype has at least ten counts. The chain carries TRBV2 and TRBJ1-6; D gene uncertain. Germline CDR1 and CDR2: SNHLY and FYNNEI. The V and J ends lost 7 bases and 5 bases respectively, with 9 bases between them. CDR3 length: 13 residues. CDR3 in amino acids: CASKVEDNSPLHF. CDR3 bases: TGTGCCAGCAAGGTCGAAGATAATTCACCCCTCCACTTT.

A few counts support this clonotype. The V and J genes are TRBV28 and TRBJ1-1; tentative D call: TRBD1 (5 bases). Germline lookup yields CDR1 MDHEN and CDR2 SYDVKM. This CDR3 region has 17 residues. The V end was cut by 3 bases, the J end by 1 base, with 18 bases between. The CDR3 here is CASSFQGYFSQNTEAFF. The CDR3 nucleotides read TGTGCCAGCAGTTTTCAGGGATACTTTTCCCAGAACACTGAAGCTTTCTTT.

V usage is TRBV6-2 or TRBV6-3 and J usage is TRBJ1-5; 9 bases are shared with TRBD1. Germline V CDR1 and CDR2: MNHEY, SVGEGT. With 7 bases clipped from V and 3 bases from J, the junction kept 4 bases outside the gene matches. The CDR3 spans 14 residues. CDR3: CASMDRGFNQPQHF. Written as DNA, the CDR3 is TGTGCCAGCATGGACAGGGGCTTCAATCAGCCCCAGCATTTT.

In its sample, this clonotype was seen a few times. The chain employs TRBV20-1 and TRBJ2-7, with 10 bases lining up with TRBD2. The trim removed 0 bases at V and 2 bases at J, leaving 4 bases unmatched. Germline assignment: CDR1 DFQATT and CDR2 SNEGSKA (reference sequence). This CDR3 contains 15 residues. CDR3 residues: CSARDGLAGAYEQYF. CDR3 coding DNA: TGCAGTGCTAGAGATGGCCTAGCGGGAGCCTACGAGCAGTACTTC.

In this sample, this clonotype turned up many times. This rearrangement joins TRBV2 to TRBJ2-7; either TRBD1 or TRBD2 may fit D (5 bases each). The CDR3 is 13 amino acids. The V and J ends lost 7 bases and 3 bases respectively, with 13 bases between them. The germline gives CDR1 SNHLY, CDR2 FYNNEI. CDR3 sequence reads: CASTKGAGYEQYF. As DNA, the CDR3 is TGTGCCAGCACCAAAGGGGCGGGCTACGAGCAGTACTTC.

The chain combines TRBV20-1 with TRBJ1-1; D unresolved. This CDR3 contains 14 residues. Germline V CDR1 and CDR2: DFQATT, SNEGSKA (reference sequence). Trimming took off 8 bases at V and 2 bases at J, with 18 bases between the two ends. In DNA form, the CDR3 reads TGCAGTACAACCTCCGGGCACATCAACACTGAAGCTTTCTTT. It codes for CSTTSGHINTEAFF.